Listed below are T cell receptor beta chains from one sample, sequenced in a study of OX40 agonist ivuxolimab in advanced cancers. Generated by immunoSEQ multiplex PCR, the TCRdb table keeps only in-frame clones and is missing some. The table lists 100,000 to 120,000 clones, around 93% of them singletons, with under 0.85% in the top ten. Here the sequenced sample was CD4+ or CD8+ T cells sorted from blood, taken in a trial of the OX40 agonist ivuxolimab. These receptors were obtained from an adult with an advanced solid tumor such as melanoma, head and neck, liver or kidney cancer. The conserved cysteine and the conserved F or W are not part of the CDR3 here.

v_gene	j_gene	CDR3aa
TRBV5-1	TRBJ2-1	ASSLTPSYNEQF
TRBV5-5	TRBJ2-3	ASSRGLVVDTQY
TRBV6-5	TRBJ1-4	ASSAPGGNEKLF
TRBV19	TRBJ2-1	ASSITRGGRDEQF
TRBV5-1	TRBJ2-5	ASRREETQY
TRBV10-3	TRBJ2-7	AISRPELDEQY
TRBV7-8	TRBJ1-1	ASSYDGGNTEAF
TRBV19	TRBJ1-3	ASRTGAGNTIY
TRBV5-1	TRBJ1-1	ASSLDRGSGNTEAF
TRBV4-1	TRBJ2-3	ASSQGRGTDTQY
TRBV5-1	TRBJ2-7	ASSLRGATGSEQY
TRBV6-5	TRBJ2-7	ASRDPGRDEQY
TRBV5-1	TRBJ2-1	ASSLNQGTEQF
TRBV11-2	TRBJ2-5	ASSLRRLDGETQY
TRBV19	TRBJ1-5	ASSMLTGGGNQPQH
TRBV9	TRBJ2-1	ASSVTSGARGNEQF